Listed below are T cell receptor beta chains from one sample, sequenced in a study of T cell changes during pregnancy in multiple sclerosis. Libraries were prepared by immunoSEQ multiplex PCR; TCRdb keeps only in-frame clonotypes and omits some of them. The profile shows 55,000 to 70,000 clones, approximately 90% of them singletons. Sample: peripheral blood, taken in the third trimester of pregnancy. The receptors stem from a female donor in good health, enrolled as a control in a pregnancy study. The CDR3 runs from the conserved cysteine through the conserved F or W. A D gene is named only where the DNA matches it firmly. The size of a clone is reported for some rows only, either as once, few or many, or as a class for expanded clones.

TRBD1	TRBV4-1	TRBJ1-6	-	CASSQGTGGGNSPLHF	TGCGCCAGCAGCCAGGGGACAGGGGGCGGAAATTCACCCCTCCACTTT
TRBD1	TRBV9	TRBJ2-7	once	CASSDGQGMGLREQYF	TGTGCCAGCAGCGACGGACAGGGGATGGGATTGCGAGAGCAGTACTTC
TRBD1	TRBV18	TRBJ1-5	once	CASSLDSGGNQPQHF	TGTGCCAGCTCACTCGATTCAGGGGGGAACCAGCCCCAGCATTTT
-	TRBV29-1	TRBJ2-1	-	CSVGQGPYNEQFF	TGCAGCGTTGGCCAGGGCCCATACAATGAGCAGTTCTTC
TRBD1	TRBV18	TRBJ1-4	-	CASSPSRDRPFATNEKLFF	TGTGCCAGCTCACCGTCCCGGGACAGACCATTTGCAACTAATGAAAAACTGTTTTTT
-	TRBV5-1	TRBJ1-1	-	CASSLNGQMNTEAFF	TGCGCCAGCAGCTTGAACGGACAAATGAACACTGAAGCTTTCTTT
-	TRBV2	TRBJ1-1	-	CASSPIWGDTEAFF	TGTGCCAGCAGCCCCATCTGGGGGGACACTGAAGCTTTCTTT
-	TRBV5-4	TRBJ2-7	-	CASQVEGGPYEQYF	TGTGCCAGCCAGGTGGAAGGAGGGCCCTACGAGCAGTACTTC
-	TRBV7-3	TRBJ2-2	-	CASSLTTGKANTGELFF	TGTGCCAGCAGCTTAACAACAGGGAAAGCGAACACCGGGGAGCTGTTTTTT
-	TRBV7-3	TRBJ2-5	-	CASSPGQWETQYF	TGTGCCAGCAGCCCAGGGCAGTGGGAGACCCAGTACTTC